The 14 T cell receptor beta chains below come from one sample, sequenced in a study of breast tumors, draining lymph nodes, adjacent tissues. TCRdb processed the multiplex PCR reads anew with MiXCR; each CDR3 protein has one entry. The data contain 20,000 to 25,000 distinct CDR3 sequences, 40% to 45% of them singletons. Material: breast tumor tissue. All receptors derive from a female donor with breast cancer. Some clones in this sample may be carry-over from other donors' samples.

This clonotype showed up many times. The chain uses TRBV6-4 and TRBJ2-3; D perhaps matches TRBD1 (6 bases). The CDR3 consists of 13 residues. Germline CDR1 is MRHNA and CDR2 is SNTAGT. V shed 9 bases and J shed 6 bases, with 16 bases lying between them. The CDR3: CARGAGVGDTQYF. In DNA, the CDR3 is TGTGCCAGGGGGGCAGGGGTAGGGGATACGCAGTATTTT.

Judged by abundance, this clonotype is medium-sized. The J gene is TRBJ2-3, the V gene TRBV4-1; 9 positions agree with TRBD1. Germline V gene lookup returns CDR1 MGHRA and CDR2 YSYEKL. The CDR3 contains 18 residues. The trim removed 0 bases at V and 7 bases at J, leaving 14 bases unmatched. The CDR3 DNA follows: TGCGCCAGCAGCCAAGACACAGGGGGCACGCCAGTACTTTATACGCAGTATTTT. Its translation is CASSQDTGGTPVLYTQYF.

V gene TRBV12-3 or TRBV12-4 combines with J gene TRBJ1-5, with D possibly TRBD1 on 6 matching bases. The CDR3 totals 14 residues. V was cut by 5 bases and J by 5 bases, with 13 bases left in between. CDR3 DNA: TGTGCCAGCAGTCCCACGGGGGCGGATCAGCCCCAGCATTTT. Translation gives CASSPTGADQPQHF.

The chain has TRBV19 and TRBJ2-2; 12 positions agree with TRBD2. CDR1 LNHDA and CDR2 SQIVND come from the germline V gene (reference sequence). This CDR3 region has 15 residues. The V and J ends lost 4 bases and 6 bases, in that order; junction bases with no gene match: 3. The CDR3 reads CASSTSSGGAGELFF. The CDR3 DNA follows: TGTGCCAGTAGTACATCTAGCGGGGGGGCCGGGGAGCTGTTTTTT. Full variable domain (outside the CDR3, taken from reference TRBV19 and TRBJ2-2): DGGITQSPKYLFRKEGQNVTLSCEQNLNHDAMYWYRQDPGQGLRLIYYSQIVNDFQKGDIAEGYSVSREKKESFPLTVTSAQKNPTAFYLCASSTSSGGAGELFFGEGSRLTVL.

This clonotype was seen a handful of times. This sequence joins TRBV4-2 and TRBJ2-3, with D perhaps TRBD1 (5 bases). The CDR3 is made up of 14 amino acids. Germline V CDR1 and CDR2: LGHNA, YNFKEQ. With 0 bases removed from V and 4 bases from J, the gap between germline ends came to 8 bases. CDR3 loop: CASSQDQGPDTQYF. The CDR3 DNA is TGTGCCAGCAGCCAAGATCAGGGTCCAGATACGCAGTATTTT.

In its sample, this clonotype was seen many times. J is TRBJ1-2 and V is TRBV7-8; a possible D gene is TRBD1 (5 bases). The CDR3 runs 13 residues. CDR1 is SGHVS and CDR2 is FQNEAQ in the germline V gene. V lost 5 bases and J 2 bases, leaving 9 bases between the germline ends. The chain's CDR3 is CASSPDRNYGYTF. The CDR3, as DNA: TGTGCCAGCAGCCCTGACAGAAACTATGGCTACACCTTC. Combining the CDR3 with reference TRBV7-8 and TRBJ1-2 gives the whole variable domain GAGVSQSPRYKVAKRGQDVALRCDPISGHVSLFWYQQALGQGPEFLTYFQNEAQLDKSGLPSDRFFAERPEGSVSTLKIQRTQQEDSAVYLCASSPDRNYGYTFGSGTRLTVV.

This chain joins TRBV29-1 and TRBJ1-2; D unclear. V was cut by 3 bases and J by 4 bases, with 9 bases left in between. Germline CDR1 reads SQVTM; CDR2 reads ANQGSEA. The CDR3 is made up of 12 amino acids. In DNA, the CDR3 is TGCAGCGTTGACACTGACCTCTATGGCTACACCTTC. Translation gives CSVDTDLYGYTF.

The V call is TRBV7-6, the J call TRBJ2-7, with D possibly called TRBD1 or TRBD2 (5 bases each). In germline, CDR1 is SGHVS, CDR2 FNYEAQ. The V gene lost 1 base and the J gene lost 3 bases, with 13 bases spanning the gap. The CDR3 is 15 amino acids. As DNA, the CDR3 is TGTGCCAGCAGCTTAGAGCGGACAAATTTCTACGAGCAGTACTTC. Translating it yields CASSLERTNFYEQYF.

By sample fraction, this clonotype is medium-sized. This rearrangement joins TRBV7-2 to TRBJ2-3; tentatively, D is TRBD2 (6 bases). This CDR3 is 12 amino acids long. Trimming removed 5 bases from V and 4 bases from J, with 7 bases in between. Germline V CDR1 and CDR2: SGHTA, FQGNSA. CDR3 nucleotide sequence: TGTGCCAGCAGCGGCGGGGCAGATACGCAGTATTTT. This gives the protein CASSGGADTQYF.

The CDR3 is CASSPTGGMGQPQHF. The CDR3 DNA sequence: TGTGCCAGCTCACCGACAGGGGGTATGGGGCAGCCCCAGCATTTT. V and J are TRBV18 and TRBJ1-5; 9 nucleotides align to TRBD1. The V segment lost 3 bases and the J segment 7 bases; nucleotides outside the gene matches: 7. This CDR3 contains 15 residues. Germline V CDR1 and CDR2: KGHSH, LQKENI.

By proportion, this clonotype is medium-sized (0.01 to 0.1%). This sequence joins TRBV7-9 and TRBJ2-3; D gene uncertain. This CDR3 has 15 residues. The germline V gene encodes CDR1 SEHNR and CDR2 FQNEAQ (reference sequence). The ends were cut back, 2 bases at V and 0 bases at J, with 9 bases in the middle. CDR3 nucleotide sequence: TGTGCCAGCAGCTTATGGGTCACAAGCACAGATACGCAGTATTTT. As protein: CASSLWVTSTDTQYF.

V is TRBV11-2 and J is TRBJ2-5; perhaps TRBD2 as D (5 bases). Germline values: CDR1 SGHAT, CDR2 FQNNGV. CDR3 size: 14 residues. Trimming cost V 5 bases and J 5 bases, with 15 bases left between them. CDR3 DNA sequence: TGTGCCAGCAGCCCCGGGGTGTTTTCGGAGACCCAGTACTTC. This codes for CASSPGVFSETQYF.

In its sample, this clonotype was seen many times. Here the CDR3 reads CASSERGVIDTQYF. CDR3 bases: TGTGCCAGCAGCGAGAGGGGGGTGATCGATACGCAGTATTTT. The chain has TRBV9 and TRBJ2-3; either TRBD1 or TRBD2 may fit D (6 bases each). The V and J ends lost 3 bases and 6 bases respectively, with 14 bases between them. This CDR3 spans 14 amino acids. CDR1 is SGDLS, CDR2 YYNGEE, per germline.

This clonotype has ten or more counts. The J gene is TRBJ2-5, the V gene TRBV7-2, with 7 positions matching TRBD2. The germline V gene encodes CDR1 SGHTA and CDR2 FQGNSA. CDR3 length equals 15 residues. V shed 1 base, J shed 4 bases, and the junction held 6 bases outside the gene matches. CDR3 protein: CASSLELASGETQYF. Here the CDR3 DNA reads TGTGCCAGCAGCTTAGAACTAGCGTCAGGAGAGACCCAGTACTTC. Combining the CDR3 with reference TRBV7-2 and TRBJ2-5 gives the whole variable domain GAGVSQSPSNKVTEKGKDVELRCDPISGHTALYWYRQSLGQGLEFLIYFQGNSAPDKSGLPSDRFSAERTGGSVSTLTIQRTQQEDSAVYLCASSLELASGETQYFGPGTRLLVL.